Below are 19 T cell receptor beta chains sequenced from a single sample in a study of CD8 T cells in Susac syndrome. Random-hexamer reverse transcription was applied to roughly 0.5 to 1 ug RNA. TCRdb reprocessed the immunoSEQ multiplex PCR reads with MiXCR, giving one entry per CDR3 protein. Of about 85,000 distinct CDR3 sequences in the sample, around 94% were seen once. Sequenced input: CD8+ T cells from PBMCs. The source of these receptors is a human donor in good health.

The chain combines TRBV7-7 with TRBJ2-1, with 10 bases identical to TRBD1. The CDR3 runs to 15 residues. The germline V gene encodes CDR1 SSHAT and CDR2 FNYEAQ (reference sequence). CDR3 nucleotides: TGTGCTAGCGGTCCCGGGACAGGGGTAGTAGATGAGCAGTTCTTC. Protein product: CASGPGTGVVDEQFF.

The chain joins TRBV15 to TRBJ1-1; maybe TRBD1 (5 bases). This CDR3 contains 14 residues. V was shortened by 5 bases and J by 0 bases, with 10 bases between the two germline ends. Germline loops: CDR1 LNHNV, CDR2 YYDKDF (reference sequence). The CDR3 DNA sequence: TGTGCCACCAGCCCTAGGGGAGTGAACACTGAAGCTTTCTTT. Amino acid sequence: CATSPRGVNTEAFF.

The V and J genes are TRBV19 and TRBJ2-5, with unresolved D. Germline CDR1 LNHDA, CDR2 SQIVND (reference sequence). This CDR3 is 11 amino acids long. V was cut by 8 bases and J by 1 base, with 5 bases left in between. The CDR3 reads CASAAQETQYF. CDR3 DNA: TGTGCCAGTGCGGCCCAAGAGACCCAGTACTTC.

The rearrangement links TRBV9 to TRBJ2-3, with TRBD2 identical over 8 bases. The CDR3 sequence is 18 residues long. V shed 0 bases, J shed 2 bases, and the junction held 11 bases outside the gene matches. From germline, CDR1 is SGDLS and CDR2 YYNGEE. This CDR3 reads CASSVVDAAGGPTDTQYF. CDR3 bases: TGTGCCAGCAGCGTAGTTGATGCGGCGGGAGGCCCCACAGATACGCAGTATTTT. Combining the CDR3 with reference TRBV9 and TRBJ2-3 gives the whole variable domain DSGVTQTPKHLITATGQRVTLRCSPRSGDLSVYWYQQSLDQGLQFLIQYYNGEERAKGNILERFSAQQFPDLHSELNLSSLELGDSALYFCASSVVDAAGGPTDTQYFGPGTRLTVL.

The rearrangement links TRBV4-3 to TRBJ2-1, with D uncertain. The CDR3 sequence is 13 residues long. Germline lookup yields CDR1 LGHNA and CDR2 YSLEER. The germline V and J ends were trimmed by 3 bases and 10 bases, with 13 bases remaining between them. Here the CDR3 reads CASSHRHPREQFF. The DNA of the CDR3 is TGCGCCAGCAGCCACCGCCATCCCAGGGAGCAGTTCTTC.

This rearrangement joins TRBV24-1 to TRBJ2-3, with 7 positions matching TRBD2. Germline V CDR1 and CDR2: KGHDR, SFDVKD. The CDR3 runs 16 residues. The V gene end was trimmed by 0 bases and the J gene end by 4 bases; junction bases not matched to a gene: 6. CDR3: CATSDLSSGNADTQYF. The CDR3, as DNA: TGTGCCACCAGTGATTTGTCCAGCGGGAATGCAGATACGCAGTATTTT.

The rearrangement links TRBV6-1 to TRBJ2-1; TRBD1 matches at 7 bases. CDR1 MNHNS and CDR2 SASEGT come from the germline V gene. CDR3 length: 16 residues. Trimming removed 6 bases from V and 9 bases from J; junction bases left unmatched: 17. In nucleotides, the CDR3 is TGTGCCAGCAGCCAGATGGACAGGTTCGATTCGCGTGAGCAGTTCTTC. It is translated as CASSQMDRFDSREQFF.

V gene TRBV25-1 combines with J gene TRBJ1-1; 8 bases are shared with TRBD1. The CDR3 runs 12 residues. The junction had 3 bases not matched to a gene; V was cut back by 11 bases and J by 1 base. The germline V gene has CDR1 MGHDK and CDR2 SYGVNS. The CDR3 bases are TGTGCCGGAACAGGGGGGAACACTGAAGCTTTCTTT. Translating gives CAGTGGNTEAFF.

The chain combines TRBV10-3 with TRBJ2-7; the D gene is possibly TRBD1 (6 bases). The CDR3 sequence is 13 residues long. V was pared by 6 bases and J by 7 bases, with 16 bases between. The germline V gene encodes CDR1 ENHRY and CDR2 SYGVKD. CDR3 amino acids: CAISEVGGREQYF. Written as DNA, the CDR3 is TGTGCCATCAGCGAGGTTGGGGGCAGGGAGCAGTACTTC.

The rearrangement joins TRBV6-9 to TRBJ2-1; no clear D gene. V was clipped by 9 bases and J by 12 bases, with 9 bases between them. The germline V gene encodes CDR1 MNHGY and CDR2 SVAAGI. This CDR3 has 9 residues. The chain's CDR3 is CASLLVQFF. In DNA form, the CDR3 reads TGTGCCAGTCTTCTGGTGCAGTTCTTC.

The chain links TRBV19 to TRBJ2-1, with D perhaps TRBD2 (6 bases). Germline lookup yields CDR1 LNHDA and CDR2 SQIVND (reference sequence). V gave up 2 bases and J gave up 5 bases, with 10 bases separating them. This CDR3 comprises 14 residues. The CDR3 DNA reads as TGTGCCAGTAGTATATCCGGAGGGGACAATGAGCAGTTCTTC. Amino acid sequence: CASSISGGDNEQFF.

There are a few counts of this clonotype. The CDR3 bases are TGTGCCAGCAGCCCCCGGGGGACCTACGAGCAGTACTTC. Its translation is CASSPRGTYEQYF. The chain has TRBV2 and TRBJ2-7; tentative D call: TRBD2 (6 bases). Germline CDR1 reads SNHLY; CDR2 reads FYNNEI. V was cut by 6 bases and J by 2 bases, with 11 bases left in between. This CDR3 has 13 residues.

The genes are TRBV29-1 and TRBJ1-3; D possibly corresponds to TRBD1 (6 bases). This CDR3 has 14 residues. Germline V gene data show CDR1 as SQVTM and CDR2 as ANQGSEA. The V and J ends lost 4 bases and 0 bases respectively, with 10 bases between them. The CDR3 sequence: CSVAGRGSGNTIYF. Written as DNA, the CDR3 is TGCAGCGTTGCAGGCAGGGGCTCTGGAAACACCATATATTTT.

CDR3 nucleotide sequence: TGTGCCAGCAGCGGCCGGGACTACGACGAGCAGTTCTTC. It translates to CASSGRDYDEQFF. The genes are TRBV9 and TRBJ2-1, with 7 bases that match TRBD2. The V and J ends lost 3 bases and 10 bases, in that order; junction bases with no gene match: 7. This CDR3 spans 13 amino acids. CDR1 and CDR2 from the germline V gene are SGDLS and YYNGEE.

CDR3 DNA sequence: TGTGCCAGTATGGGACCGTACTCCTATAATTCACCCCTCCACTTT. It specifies CASMGPYSYNSPLHF. This chain links TRBV19 with TRBJ1-6; perhaps TRBD1 as D (5 bases). Germline assignment: CDR1 LNHDA and CDR2 SQIVND (reference sequence). Trimming removed 7 bases at V and 0 bases at J, with 10 bases between. The CDR3 sequence is 15 residues long.

The chain carries TRBV24-1 and TRBJ1-5; the match to TRBD1 covers 10 bases. V lost 4 bases and J lost 6; bases outside the gene matches: 5. The CDR3 loop spans 15 amino acids. Germline V gives CDR1 KGHDR, CDR2 SFDVKD. The CDR3 reads CATSEAGQGFQPQHF. The CDR3 DNA is TGTGCCACCAGTGAAGCGGGACAGGGGTTTCAGCCCCAGCATTTT.

The chain combines TRBV6-5 with TRBJ2-7; TRBD1 agrees at 9 bases. The CDR3 totals 15 residues. The germline CDR1 and CDR2 sequences are MNHEY and SVGAGI. V dropped 1 base and J dropped 3; count of bases not matched to a gene: 4. CDR3 protein: CASSYWRTGVYEQYF. CDR3 coding DNA: TGTGCCAGCAGTTACTGGCGGACAGGGGTCTACGAGCAGTACTTC.

In DNA form, the CDR3 reads TGTGCCAGCAGTGAAATTTCGAGAGGATACGCGTCCTACGAGCAGTACTTC. As protein: CASSEISRGYASYEQYF. The V and J genes are TRBV25-1 and TRBJ2-7, with D unresolved. Germline loops: CDR1 MGHDK, CDR2 SYGVNS. V was pared by 2 bases and J by 1 base, with 18 bases between. This CDR3 comprises 17 residues.

The genes are TRBV29-1 and TRBJ1-3; no definite D call. This CDR3 region has 12 residues. V lost 5 bases and J lost 0, with 5 bases in between. Germline V lookup: CDR1 SQVTM, CDR2 ANQGSEA. The CDR3 reads CSVTRSGNTIYF. DNA for the CDR3: TGCAGCGTTACTCGCTCTGGAAACACCATATATTTT.